The 5 T cell receptor beta chains below come from one sample, sequenced in a study of lymphopenia after photon versus proton radiotherapy. Only in-frame clones appear in the TCRdb table, and some are missing; sequencing was by immunoSEQ multiplex PCR. The table shows fewer than 25,000 clones, with about 93% occurring only once. The sequencing used peripheral blood, collected from a patient treated with proton-based radiotherapy. These receptors were taken from a woman aged 65 to 85 with pancreatic cancer. Some clones in this sample may be carry-over from other donors' samples.

The rearrangement uses TRBV6-1 and TRBJ2-2, with 8 bases that match TRBD1. V was clipped by 4 bases and J by 3 bases; unmatched bases: 4. Germline assignment: CDR1 MNHNS and CDR2 SASEGT. The CDR3 consists of 15 residues. CDR3 protein: CASSVPTGDTGELFF. The CDR3 nucleotides are TGTGCCAGCAGTGTCCCGACAGGGGACACCGGGGAGCTGTTTTTT.

The rearrangement joins TRBV6-5 to TRBJ1-2, with D tentatively TRBD1 (6 bases). In germline, CDR1 is MNHEY, CDR2 SVGAGI. This CDR3 comprises 14 residues. V shed 0 bases and J shed 6 bases, with 11 bases lying between them. CDR3 sequence: CASSYSWQGHGYTF. As DNA, the CDR3 is TGTGCCAGCAGTTACTCGTGGCAGGGGCATGGCTACACCTTC.

The genes are TRBV5-6 and TRBJ2-4; D call uncertain. The CDR3 sequence is 14 residues long. Trimming pared 1 base from V and 11 bases from J, leaving 16 bases between. Per germline, CDR1 SGHDT and CDR2 YYEEEE. CDR3 nucleotides: TGTGCCAGCAGCTTGTACTCCCTCGGATGGGTTCAGTACTTC. This codes for CASSLYSLGWVQYF.

This chain's CDR3 is CASSPTANEQYF. The DNA for the CDR3 is TGTGCCAGCAGCCCGACCGCAAATGAGCAGTACTTC. The V call is TRBV7-6, the J call TRBJ2-7, with unresolved D. Deletions cut 5 bases from V and 7 bases from J, with 12 bases between. Germline loops: CDR1 SGHVS, CDR2 FNYEAQ. This CDR3 is built from 12 residues. Full variable domain (rest looked up from reference TRBV7-6 and TRBJ2-7): GAGVSQSPRYKVTKRGQDVALRCDPISGHVSLYWYRQALGQGPEFLTYFNYEAQQDKSGLPNDRFSAERPEGSISTLTIQRTEQRDSAMYRCASSPTANEQYFGPGTRLTVT.

This clone was recorded once. J is TRBJ1-5 and V is TRBV28; a possible D gene is TRBD1 (5 bases). Germline CDR1 MDHEN, CDR2 SYDVKM. The CDR3 spans 16 residues. V was shortened by 6 bases and J by 0 bases, with 15 bases between the two germline ends. CDR3 region: CASSLLTGLSNQPQHF. DNA for the CDR3: TGTGCCAGCAGCCTACTTACAGGACTTAGCAATCAGCCCCAGCATTTT.